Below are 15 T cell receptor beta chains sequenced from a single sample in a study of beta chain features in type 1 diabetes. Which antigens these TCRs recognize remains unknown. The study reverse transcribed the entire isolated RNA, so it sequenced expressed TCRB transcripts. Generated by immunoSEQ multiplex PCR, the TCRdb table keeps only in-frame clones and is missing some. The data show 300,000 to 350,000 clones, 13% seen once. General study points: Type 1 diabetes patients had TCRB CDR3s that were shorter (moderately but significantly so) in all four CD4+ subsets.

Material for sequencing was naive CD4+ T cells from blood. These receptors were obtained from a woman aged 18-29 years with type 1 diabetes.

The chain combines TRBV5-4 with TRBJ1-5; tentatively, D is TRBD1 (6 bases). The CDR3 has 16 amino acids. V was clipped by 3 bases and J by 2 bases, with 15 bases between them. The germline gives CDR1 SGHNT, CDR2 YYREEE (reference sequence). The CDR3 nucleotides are TGTGCCAGCAGCTCGGACAGTGGCTCTGGCAATCAGCCCCAGCATTTT. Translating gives CASSSDSGSGNQPQHF.

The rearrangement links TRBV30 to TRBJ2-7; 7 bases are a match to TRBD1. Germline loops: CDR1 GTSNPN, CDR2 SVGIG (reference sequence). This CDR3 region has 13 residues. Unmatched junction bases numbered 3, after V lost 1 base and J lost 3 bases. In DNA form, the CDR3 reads TGTGCCTGGAGTGCGGCAGGGGGCTACGAGCAGTACTTC. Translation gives CAWSAAGGYEQYF. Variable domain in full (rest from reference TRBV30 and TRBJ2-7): SQTIHQWPATLVQPVGSPLSLECTVEGTSNPNLYWYRQAAGRGLQLLFYSVGIGQISSEVPQNLSASRPQDRQFILSSKKLLLSDSGFYLCAWSAAGGYEQYFGPGTRLTVT.

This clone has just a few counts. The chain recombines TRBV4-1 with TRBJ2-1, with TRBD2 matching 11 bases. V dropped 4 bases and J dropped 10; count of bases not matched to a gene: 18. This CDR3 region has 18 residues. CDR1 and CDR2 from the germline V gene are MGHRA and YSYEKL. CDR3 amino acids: CASSLTTFSGRGDGEQFF. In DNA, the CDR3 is TGCGCCAGCAGCCTCACCACCTTTAGCGGGAGGGGGGATGGAGAGCAGTTCTTC.

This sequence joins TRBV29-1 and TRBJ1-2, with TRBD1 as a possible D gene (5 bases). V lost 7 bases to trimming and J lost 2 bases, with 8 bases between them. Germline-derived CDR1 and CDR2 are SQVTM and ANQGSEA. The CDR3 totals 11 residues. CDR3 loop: CSGGENYGYTF. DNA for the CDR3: TGCAGCGGGGGGGAGAACTATGGCTACACCTTC.

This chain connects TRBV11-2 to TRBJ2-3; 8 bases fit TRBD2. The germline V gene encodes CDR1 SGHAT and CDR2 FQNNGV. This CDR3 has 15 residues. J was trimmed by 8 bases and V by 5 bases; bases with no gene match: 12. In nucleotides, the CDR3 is TGTGCCAGCAGCCCGAGTGGACTAGCTGGTGTTACGCAGTATTTT. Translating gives CASSPSGLAGVTQYF.

The CDR3 spells CASSRLGGEQYF. The DNA of the CDR3 is TGTGCCAGCAGCAGACTGGGGGGGGAGCAGTACTTC. V and J are TRBV7-9 and TRBJ2-7, with 7 nucleotides matching TRBD2. The CDR3 has 12 amino acids. Germline CDR1 is SEHNR and CDR2 is FQNEAQ (reference sequence). Trimming cost V 5 bases and J 7 bases; bases outside gene matches: 5.

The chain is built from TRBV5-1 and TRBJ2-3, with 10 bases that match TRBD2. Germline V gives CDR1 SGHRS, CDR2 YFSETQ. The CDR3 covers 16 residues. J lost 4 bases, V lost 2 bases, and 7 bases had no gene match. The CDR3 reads CASSLGTSVAADTQYF. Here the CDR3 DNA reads TGCGCCAGCAGCTTAGGGACTAGCGTCGCAGCAGATACGCAGTATTTT.

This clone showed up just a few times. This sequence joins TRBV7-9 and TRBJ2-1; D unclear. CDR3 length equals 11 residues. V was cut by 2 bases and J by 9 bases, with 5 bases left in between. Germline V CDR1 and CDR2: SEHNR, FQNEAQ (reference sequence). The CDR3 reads CASSLTGEQFF. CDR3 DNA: TGTGCCAGCAGCTTAACCGGTGAGCAGTTCTTC.

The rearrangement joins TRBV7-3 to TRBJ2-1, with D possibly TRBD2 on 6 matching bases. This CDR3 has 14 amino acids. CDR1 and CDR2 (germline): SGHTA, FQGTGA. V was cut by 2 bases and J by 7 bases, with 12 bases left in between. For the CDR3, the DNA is TGTGCCAGCAGCTTAGGCGGGAAGGCGAATGAGCAGTTCTTC. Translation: CASSLGGKANEQFF.

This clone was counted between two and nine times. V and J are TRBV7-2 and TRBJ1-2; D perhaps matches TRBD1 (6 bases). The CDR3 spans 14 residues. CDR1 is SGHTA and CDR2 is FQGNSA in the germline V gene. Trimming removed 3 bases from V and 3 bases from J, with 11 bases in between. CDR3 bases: TGTGCCAGCAGCTTCCCCGACAGGCACTATGGCTACACCTTC. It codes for CASSFPDRHYGYTF.

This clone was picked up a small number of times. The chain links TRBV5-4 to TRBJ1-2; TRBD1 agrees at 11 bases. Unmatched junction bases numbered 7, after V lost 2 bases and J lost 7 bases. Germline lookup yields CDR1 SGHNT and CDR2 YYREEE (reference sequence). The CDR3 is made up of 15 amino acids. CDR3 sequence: CASSLRTGGAGGYTF. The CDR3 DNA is TGTGCCAGCAGCTTACGGACAGGGGGCGCGGGTGGCTACACCTTC. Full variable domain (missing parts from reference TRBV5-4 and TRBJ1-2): ETGVTQSPTHLIKTRGQQVTLRCSSQSGHNTVSWYQQALGQGPQFIFQYYREEENGRGNFPPRFSGLQFPNYSSELNVNALELDDSALYLCASSLRTGGAGGYTFGSGTRLTVV.

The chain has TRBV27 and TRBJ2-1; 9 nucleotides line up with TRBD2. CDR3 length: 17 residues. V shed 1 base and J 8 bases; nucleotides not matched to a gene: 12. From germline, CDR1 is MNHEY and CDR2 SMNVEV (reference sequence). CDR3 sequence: CASSLYLAGGVLDEQFF. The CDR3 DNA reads TGTGCCAGCAGTTTATACCTGGCGGGGGGGGTTTTGGATGAGCAGTTCTTC.

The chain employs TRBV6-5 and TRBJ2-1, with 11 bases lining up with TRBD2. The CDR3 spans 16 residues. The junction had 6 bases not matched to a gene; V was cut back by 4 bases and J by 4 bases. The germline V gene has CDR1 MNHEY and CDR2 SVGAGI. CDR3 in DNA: TGTGCCAGCAGTTTACTAGCGGGAGCTTTATACAATGAGCAGTTCTTC. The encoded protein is CASSLLAGALYNEQFF.

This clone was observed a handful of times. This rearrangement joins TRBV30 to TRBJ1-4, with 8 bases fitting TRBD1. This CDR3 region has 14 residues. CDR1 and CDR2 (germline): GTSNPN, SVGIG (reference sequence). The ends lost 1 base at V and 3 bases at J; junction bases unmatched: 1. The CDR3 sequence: CAWSGDRSNEKLFF. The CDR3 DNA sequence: TGTGCCTGGAGTGGGGACAGGTCTAATGAAAAACTGTTTTTT.

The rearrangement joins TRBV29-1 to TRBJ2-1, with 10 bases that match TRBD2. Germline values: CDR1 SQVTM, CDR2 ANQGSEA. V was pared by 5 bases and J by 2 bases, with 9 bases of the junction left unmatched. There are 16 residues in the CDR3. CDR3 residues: CSVPAVSGRTYNEQFF. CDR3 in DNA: TGCAGCGTTCCAGCTGTTAGCGGGAGGACCTACAATGAGCAGTTCTTC.